Listed here are 30 T cell receptor beta chains from one sample, sequenced in a study of blood T cell repertoires in COVID-19. Measured with immunoSEQ multiplex PCR; TCRdb has only the in-frame clones, and not every one. The sample has 200,000 to 250,000 clones; approximately 90% are singletons. Sample: peripheral blood. These receptors were taken from a woman aged 40 to 50 who had recovered from COVID-19.

This clone was recorded only once. The DNA of the CDR3 is TGCGCCAGCAGCTCACAGGGGGCGTCCTACAATGAGCAGTTCTTC. Encoded protein: CASSSQGASYNEQFF. The chain links TRBV5-1 to TRBJ2-1; 9 bases map to TRBD1. The germline CDR1 and CDR2 sequences are SGHRS and YFSETQ. V lost 3 bases and J lost 1; bases outside the gene matches: 2. This CDR3 is 15 amino acids long.

This chain uses TRBV4-3 with TRBJ2-1; 9 bases line up with TRBD2. This CDR3 contains 17 residues. Germline lookup yields CDR1 LGHNA and CDR2 YSLEER. J lost 5 bases, V lost 2 bases, and 10 bases had no gene match. Here the CDR3 reads CASSQSLSGTSNNEQFF. As DNA, the CDR3 is TGCGCCAGCAGCCAATCCCTATCCGGGACTAGCAACAATGAGCAGTTCTTC.

This rearrangement joins TRBV19 to TRBJ1-3, with TRBD1 matching 8 bases. The CDR3 sequence is 16 residues long. Germline CDR1 reads LNHDA; CDR2 reads SQIVND (reference sequence). V was pared by 5 bases and J by 2 bases, with 8 bases of the junction left unmatched. The CDR3 coding sequence is TGTGCCAGTAGTTATCAGGGGGCTACGGCTGGAAACACCATATATTTT. Protein sequence: CASSYQGATAGNTIYF.

The chain has TRBV19 and TRBJ2-3, with TRBD1 as a possible D gene (6 bases). V dropped 0 bases and J dropped 2 bases, with 15 bases sitting between them. Germline CDR1 reads LNHDA; CDR2 reads SQIVND (reference sequence). The CDR3 length is 17 residues. The CDR3 DNA is TGTGCCAGTAGTATAGAAAGGGGGACACTTCTCACAGATACGCAGTATTTT. Translation gives CASSIERGTLLTDTQYF.

This chain joins TRBV19 and TRBJ1-5, with 9 bases lining up with TRBD1. Germline V lookup: CDR1 LNHDA, CDR2 SQIVND (reference sequence). This CDR3 has 14 amino acids. V trimming: 8 bases; J trimming: 6 bases; junction bases outside the gene matches: 8. CDR3 in amino acids: CASAATGGPQPQHF. The CDR3 DNA sequence: TGTGCCAGTGCCGCGACAGGGGGTCCTCAGCCCCAGCATTTT.

The chain joins TRBV23-1 to TRBJ2-3; 12 bases align to TRBD1. TRBV23-1 is assigned to the ORF class and has an uncertain function. The V and J ends lost 0 bases and 2 bases, in that order; junction bases with no gene match: 3. The CDR3 consists of 17 residues. The CDR3 coding sequence is TGCGCCAGCAGTCAATCCCCGGGACAGGGGGCCACAGATACGCAGTATTTT. Amino acid sequence: CASSQSPGQGATDTQYF.

This chain connects TRBV29-1 to TRBJ2-1, with TRBD2 matching 8 bases. The CDR3 has 14 residues. The germline V gene encodes CDR1 SQVTM and CDR2 ANQGSEA. V shed 5 bases and J 7 bases; nucleotides not matched to a gene: 10. CDR3 residues: CSVSARLALNEQFF. In DNA form, the CDR3 reads TGCAGCGTTTCCGCCCGACTAGCGCTTAATGAGCAGTTCTTC.

The chain uses TRBV6-5 and TRBJ1-6, with 7 bases that match TRBD1. Trimming took 6 bases from V and 14 from J; bases not matched to a gene: 10. The CDR3 runs to 13 residues. In germline, CDR1 is MNHEY, CDR2 SVGAGI. The CDR3 loop is CASRPQGQRTLHF. For the CDR3, the DNA is TGTGCCAGCAGACCTCAGGGACAGCGAACCCTCCACTTT.

This rearrangement joins TRBV19 to TRBJ2-7; a possible D gene is TRBD1 (6 bases). Germline-derived CDR1 and CDR2 are LNHDA and SQIVND (reference sequence). V dropped 4 bases and J dropped 1 base, with 11 bases sitting between them. The CDR3 consists of 14 residues. The CDR3 sequence: CASSTYDRSYEQYF. Written as DNA, the CDR3 is TGTGCCAGTAGTACCTATGACAGGTCCTACGAGCAGTACTTC.

The chain carries TRBV28 and TRBJ2-7, with 7 bases lining up with TRBD2. This CDR3 contains 15 residues. V shed 8 bases, J shed 0 bases, and the junction held 10 bases outside the gene matches. Per germline, CDR1 MDHEN and CDR2 SYDVKM. CDR3 sequence: CASRPLRESSYEQYF. For the CDR3, the DNA is TGTGCCAGCCGACCCCTGCGGGAGAGCTCCTACGAGCAGTACTTC.

This clone was counted between two and nine times. The chain has TRBV3-1 (or the pseudogene TRBV3-2) and TRBJ2-1; 8 bases align to TRBD2. Trimming at V came to 2 bases and at J to 8 bases, leaving 11 bases not matched to a gene. The CDR3 sequence is 16 residues long. The germline V gene has CDR1 LGHDT and CDR2 YNNKEL (reference sequence). The CDR3 here is CASSQKAGLGFHEQFF. In DNA, the CDR3 is TGTGCCAGCAGCCAAAAAGCGGGACTAGGGTTTCATGAGCAGTTCTTC.

This chain joins TRBV7-8 and TRBJ1-1; no reliable D call. V was pared by 1 base and J by 4 bases, with 13 bases between. The CDR3 contains 15 residues. Germline V gene data show CDR1 as SGHVS and CDR2 as FQNEAQ. CDR3 sequence reads: CASSLVVGGSTEAFF. CDR3 nucleotide sequence: TGTGCCAGCAGCTTAGTTGTGGGTGGGAGCACTGAAGCTTTCTTT.

This chain uses TRBV11-2 with TRBJ2-5, with 7 bases that match TRBD1. The V gene end was trimmed by 5 bases and the J gene end by 2 bases; junction bases not matched to a gene: 11. Germline loops: CDR1 SGHAT, CDR2 FQNNGV. This CDR3 is 16 amino acids long. The CDR3: CASSITGTANQETQYF. CDR3 sequence (DNA): TGTGCCAGCAGCATAACCGGGACAGCGAATCAAGAGACCCAGTACTTC.

The gene calls are TRBV10-3 and TRBJ1-2, with D perhaps matching TRBD1 (5 bases). The germline V gene encodes CDR1 ENHRY and CDR2 SYGVKD. V lost 7 bases and J 5 bases, leaving 11 bases between the germline ends. The CDR3 loop spans 12 amino acids. CDR3 nucleotides: TGTGCCATCACCCCGGGGGGATATGGCTACACCTTC. This codes for CAITPGGYGYTF.

This rearrangement joins TRBV5-1 to TRBJ2-1, with TRBD1 as a possible D gene (6 bases). V lost 3 bases and J 10 bases, leaving 14 bases between the germline ends. Germline values: CDR1 SGHRS, CDR2 YFSETQ. The CDR3 is 13 amino acids. CDR3: CASSSTLRGEQFF. CDR3 coding DNA: TGCGCCAGCAGCTCAACCCTTAGGGGGGAGCAGTTCTTC.

This chain uses TRBV30 with TRBJ2-7; TRBD1 aligns across 7 bases. After removal of 2 bases from V and 2 bases from J, the junction contained 3 bases not matched to a gene. There are 13 residues in the CDR3. Germline-derived CDR1 and CDR2 are GTSNPN and SVGIG (reference sequence). Written as DNA, the CDR3 is TGTGCCTGGAGTACAGGGGCCCCCTACGAGCAGTACTTC. Its protein is CAWSTGAPYEQYF.

V is TRBV7-2 and J is TRBJ1-2, with TRBD1 identical over 12 bases. CDR1 is SGHTA, CDR2 FQGNSA, per germline. This CDR3 has 18 residues. Trimming took 3 bases from V and 8 from J; bases not matched to a gene: 16. CDR3 nucleotides: TGTGCCAGCAGCTTCACGAAGGGGACAGGGGGCCCCTCGAGAGGCTACACCTTC. This codes for CASSFTKGTGGPSRGYTF.

The rearrangement joins TRBV4-2 to TRBJ1-2, with D maybe TRBD1 (6 bases). Trimming left V 2 bases short and J 2 bases short, with 9 bases between. The CDR3 has 14 residues. Looked up from germline, CDR1 is LGHNA and CDR2 is YNFKEQ. In DNA, the CDR3 is TGTGCCAGCAGCCAATTAACAGGGAACTATGGCTACACCTTC. It specifies CASSQLTGNYGYTF.

This clone was observed a single time. The gene calls are TRBV4-3 and TRBJ2-7; D is unresolved. CDR1 LGHNA and CDR2 YSLEER come from the germline V gene. The V end lost 0 bases, the J end lost 0 bases, and 9 bases lay between the germline ends. This CDR3 has 15 amino acids. The CDR3 bases are TGCGCCAGCAGCCAAGACCCCGACAACTCCTACGAGCAGTACTTC. It codes for CASSQDPDNSYEQYF.

The chain uses TRBV18 and TRBJ1-6; possible D gene TRBD1, 6 bases. V was cut by 4 bases and J by 6 bases, with 16 bases left in between. The CDR3 is made up of 16 amino acids. Germline V gene lookup returns CDR1 KGHSH and CDR2 LQKENI. For the CDR3, the DNA is TGTGCCAGCTCACATGGACAGCCGCACGCTAATTCACCCCTCCACTTT. It encodes CASSHGQPHANSPLHF. Variable domain in full (rest from reference TRBV18 and TRBJ1-6): NAGVMQNPRHLVRRRGQEARLRCSPMKGHSHVYWYRQLPEEGLKFMVYLQKENIIDESGMPKERFSAEFPKEGPSILRIQQVVRGDSAAYFCASSHGQPHANSPLHFGNGTRLTVT.

The chain has TRBV3-1 (or the pseudogene TRBV3-2) and TRBJ2-1; 9 nucleotides line up with TRBD2. Germline CDR1 reads LGHDT; CDR2 reads YNNKEL (reference sequence). The CDR3 runs to 17 residues. After removal of 0 bases from V and 3 bases from J, the junction contained 6 bases not matched to a gene. The CDR3 region has the DNA TGTGCCAGCAGCCAAGATGTAGCGGGAGTAGGCTACAATGAGCAGTTCTTC. Residues: CASSQDVAGVGYNEQFF.

The V and J genes are TRBV7-2 and TRBJ2-5; maybe TRBD2 (5 bases). V was clipped by 4 bases and J by 0 bases, with 6 bases between them. Per germline, CDR1 SGHTA and CDR2 FQGNSA. CDR3 length: 13 amino acids. The CDR3 spells CASSSGYQETQYF. The CDR3 DNA reads as TGTGCCAGCAGCTCGGGGTACCAAGAGACCCAGTACTTC.

This chain links TRBV30 with TRBJ2-3, with 7 bases that match TRBD2. V trimming: 1 base; J trimming: 1 base; junction bases outside the gene matches: 5. This CDR3 contains 15 residues. Germline CDR1 and CDR2: GTSNPN and SVGIG (reference sequence). The DNA for the CDR3 is TGTGCCTGGAGTGGTGGAACTAGCGGCACAGATACGCAGTATTTT. It translates to CAWSGGTSGTDTQYF.

V is TRBV5-1 and J is TRBJ2-7; 8 positions match TRBD2. Germline CDR1 reads SGHRS; CDR2 reads YFSETQ. This CDR3 is built from 14 residues. V was pared by 4 bases and J by 0 bases, with 3 bases of the junction left unmatched. The CDR3 DNA follows: TGCGCCAGCAGCAGAAGCGGGAGCTCCTACGAGCAGTACTTC. It codes for CASSRSGSSYEQYF.

The table lists this clone with a count of one. The chain couples TRBV5-6 to TRBJ1-2; D gene ambiguous. The CDR3 has 14 residues. Germline CDR1 and CDR2: SGHDT and YYEEEE. Deletions cut 1 base from V and 8 bases from J, with 15 bases between. The CDR3 is CASSLKSATPGYTF. DNA of the CDR3: TGTGCCAGCAGCTTGAAATCCGCTACCCCGGGCTACACCTTC.

J is TRBJ2-1 and V is TRBV4-3; D not resolved. Germline CDR1 reads LGHNA; CDR2 reads YSLEER. V lost 1 base and J 0 bases, leaving 10 bases between the germline ends. The CDR3 spans 16 residues. Written as DNA, the CDR3 is TGCGCCAGCAGCCAAGTTTCGGGTCTCTCCTACAATGAGCAGTTCTTC. Translated, it gives CASSQVSGLSYNEQFF.

The chain employs TRBV19 and TRBJ2-3, with 9 bases matching TRBD1. CDR1 is LNHDA and CDR2 is SQIVND in the germline V gene (reference sequence). V was pared by 4 bases and J by 2 bases, with 7 bases of the junction left unmatched. The length of the CDR3 is 16 residues. Written as DNA, the CDR3 is TGTGCCAGTAGTACCAGGGACAGGGCGTACACAGATACGCAGTATTTT. Its protein is CASSTRDRAYTDTQYF. Together with reference TRBV19 and TRBJ2-3, the CDR3 gives the full variable domain: DGGITQSPKYLFRKEGQNVTLSCEQNLNHDAMYWYRQDPGQGLRLIYYSQIVNDFQKGDIAEGYSVSREKKESFPLTVTSAQKNPTAFYLCASSTRDRAYTDTQYFGPGTRLTVL.

The chain uses TRBV7-2 and TRBJ2-7, with D possibly TRBD2 on 5 matching bases. CDR3 length equals 13 residues. In germline, CDR1 is SGHTA, CDR2 FQGNSA. Trimming removed 4 bases at V and 4 bases at J, with 11 bases between. CDR3 amino acids: CASSYGSRYEQYF. The CDR3 DNA follows: TGTGCCAGCAGCTATGGGAGCAGGTACGAGCAGTACTTC.

J is TRBJ2-2 and V is TRBV4-3; 12 nucleotides line up with TRBD2. Germline trimming cut 3 bases from V and 4 bases from J; bases unmatched to any gene: 12. CDR1 is LGHNA and CDR2 is YSLEER in the germline V gene. The CDR3 is 19 amino acids. The CDR3 region is CASSQRTSGRTLGTGELFF. In nucleotides, the CDR3 is TGCGCCAGCAGCCAGCGTACTAGCGGGAGGACGTTAGGCACCGGGGAGCTGTTTTTT.

V usage is TRBV5-5 and J usage is TRBJ2-7, with 10 positions matching TRBD1. Per germline, CDR1 SGHKS and CDR2 YYEKEE (reference sequence). This CDR3 spans 16 amino acids. J gave up 1 base and V 4 bases, and 8 bases lay outside the gene matches. CDR3 sequence (DNA): TGTGCCAGCAGCGCGGACAGGGGGGGCGGGTCCTACGAGCAGTACTTC. Translating it yields CASSADRGGGSYEQYF.